A selection of T cell receptor beta chains follows, all from one sample in a study of blood T cells in healthy people across ages. TCRdb itself ran the 5' RACE reads through MiXCR, one entry per CDR3 protein. The data contain about 400,000 distinct CDR3 sequences, more than 45% of them seen just once; the ten biggest clones take up roughly 51%. The sample consisted of blood. The receptors were gathered from a man aged 60-69 years in good health. The CDR3 runs from the conserved cysteine through the conserved F or W. Each record gives: CDR3 DNA, CDR3 protein, V gene, J gene, clone size, D gene. A D gene is named only where the DNA matches it firmly. Where a row states a size, it is once, few, many or the class of an expanded clone; other rows omit it.

DNA: TGTGCCACCACAAGGGCCGGTACCTACGAGCAGTACTTC; CDR3: CATTRAGTYEQYF; V: TRBV6-6; J: TRBJ2-7; size: .; D: .
DNA: TGCAGTGCTAGTGCCACAGCGACAATTCGGCCCTACGAGCAGTACTTC; CDR3: CSASATATIRPYEQYF; V: TRBV20-1; J: TRBJ2-7; size: once; D: .
DNA: TGTGCCACCAGTGCGGGGGCGGGCACTGAAGCTTTCTTT; CDR3: CATSAGAGTEAFF; V: TRBV24-1; J: TRBJ1-1; size: .; D: .
DNA: TGTGCCAGCAGCTTTACGGCAGATACGCAGTATTTT; CDR3: CASSFTADTQYF; V: TRBV7-9; J: TRBJ2-3; size: .; D: .
DNA: TGTGCCAGCAGACTCGACACCGGGGAGCTGTTTTTT; CDR3: CASRLDTGELFF; V: TRBV12-3/TRBV12-4; J: TRBJ2-2; size: .; D: .
DNA: TGTGCCAGCAGCCAACGGACCCGGGGAAGCACAGATACGCAGTATTTT; CDR3: CASSQRTRGSTDTQYF; V: TRBV3-1; J: TRBJ2-3; size: .; D: .
DNA: TGTGCCAGCAGCTTAGGGGGACACTCCACTCTACATGAAAAACTGTTTTTT; CDR3: CASSLGGHSTLHEKLFF; V: TRBV7-6; J: TRBJ1-4; size: .; D: .
DNA: TGTGCCACCAGCAGAGACGCGGACAAGCCAGGCTATGGCTACACCTTC; CDR3: CATSRDADKPGYGYTF; V: TRBV15; J: TRBJ1-2; size: .; D: .
DNA: TGTGCCAGCAGCCAAGGGCGGGAAAATTCACCCCTCCACTTT; CDR3: CASSQGRENSPLHF; V: TRBV14; J: TRBJ1-6; size: .; D: .
DNA: TGTGCCAGCACCTGGGGGTTCACAGATACGCAGTATTTT; CDR3: CASTWGFTDTQYF; V: TRBV12-3/TRBV12-4; J: TRBJ2-3; size: many; D: .
DNA: TGTGCCAGCCGCGGGACTAGCCCGAGGAATGAGCAGTTCTTC; CDR3: CASRGTSPRNEQFF; V: TRBV6-5; J: TRBJ2-1; size: few; D: TRBD2
DNA: TGTGCCAGCAGCTTGGGACGGACCCACCCCCAGCATTTT; CDR3: CASSLGRTHPQHF; V: TRBV5-6; J: TRBJ1-5; size: .; D: .
DNA: TGTGCCAGCAACCGGGCCGCCGACGGGGAGCAGTACTTC; CDR3: CASNRAADGEQYF; V: TRBV5-5; J: TRBJ2-5; size: .; D: .
DNA: TGTGCCAGCAGCGTAGATCGGGGTGCGAGCACAGATACGCAGTATTTT; CDR3: CASSVDRGASTDTQYF; V: TRBV9; J: TRBJ2-3; size: .; D: .
DNA: TGTGCCAGCAGTTACGAGGCGGGGAGGGCCTACAATGAGCAGTACTTC; CDR3: CASSYEAGRAYNEQYF; V: TRBV6-2/TRBV6-3; J: TRBJ2-7; size: .; D: TRBD2
DNA: TGTGCCAGCAGCTTGATGGGAGTCCCAGATACGCAGTATTTT; CDR3: CASSLMGVPDTQYF; V: TRBV5-5; J: TRBJ2-3; size: .; D: .
DNA: TGCAGTGCTCCTAGCGGGAGTGGCTACGAGCAGTACTTC; CDR3: CSAPSGSGYEQYF; V: TRBV20-1; J: TRBJ2-7; size: few; D: TRBD2
DNA: TGCAGTGCTAGAGATTACGGGCAGGGAAAAGAGACCCAGTACTTC; CDR3: CSARDYGQGKETQYF; V: TRBV20-1; J: TRBJ2-5; size: many; D: .
DNA: TGTGCCAGCAGCCAAGATTCGAGACTCGGAGATGAGCAGTTCTTC; CDR3: CASSQDSRLGDEQFF; V: TRBV3-1; J: TRBJ2-1; size: .; D: .
DNA: TGTGCCAGCAGCGGACAGGGGCGACTACAGCATGAGCAGTTCTTC; CDR3: CASSGQGRLQHEQFF; V: TRBV6-2/TRBV6-3; J: TRBJ2-1; size: .; D: TRBD1
DNA: TGTGCCAGCAAAAGACAGAACTATGGCTACACCTTC; CDR3: CASKRQNYGYTF; V: TRBV12-3/TRBV12-4; J: TRBJ1-2; size: .; D: .
DNA: TGTGCCAGCAGTCCTTCCGGGACAGGGGGAAATGGCTACACCTTC; CDR3: CASSPSGTGGNGYTF; V: TRBV6-4; J: TRBJ1-2; size: .; D: TRBD1
DNA: TGTGCCAGCAGCCCTCGGACCAGACACCACCAAACGTCTGGAAACACCATATATTTT; CDR3: CASSPRTRHHQTSGNTIYF; V: TRBV7-9; J: TRBJ1-3; size: .; D: .
DNA: TGTGCCAGCAGTTTATCGGTAACAAAGACCGTCTACGAGCAGTACTTC; CDR3: CASSLSVTKTVYEQYF; V: TRBV27; J: TRBJ2-7; size: few; D: .
DNA: TGTGCCAGCAGCCAAGTTCACAGGGCCACCTACGAGCAGTACTTC; CDR3: CASSQVHRATYEQYF; V: TRBV3-1; J: TRBJ2-7; size: .; D: .
DNA: TGTGCCAGTTTACCGGGACCCAACTCCTACGAGCAGTACTTC; CDR3: CASLPGPNSYEQYF; V: TRBV7-2; J: TRBJ2-7; size: .; D: .
DNA: TGCAGTGCTAGGGGACAGCTCCCAGCGGACACTGAAGCTTTCTTT; CDR3: CSARGQLPADTEAFF; V: TRBV20-1; J: TRBJ1-1; size: few; D: TRBD1
DNA: TGTGCCAGCAGTCGGACAGGGGAGCAGTACTTC; CDR3: CASSRTGEQYF; V: TRBV12-3/TRBV12-4; J: TRBJ2-7; size: many; D: TRBD1
DNA: TGCAGCGTTGATAAGGCGTCCCATGGCTACACCTTC; CDR3: CSVDKASHGYTF; V: TRBV29-1; J: TRBJ1-2; size: .; D: .
DNA: TGCAGCGCCCTGGACGGACTAGCGGGAGGGCCACAGTTCTTC; CDR3: CSALDGLAGGPQFF; V: TRBV29-1; J: TRBJ2-1; size: .; D: TRBD2
DNA: TGCAGTGGCAAAGAACTCCGGACAGGCTCTACGAACACTGAAGCTTTCTTT; CDR3: CSGKELRTGSTNTEAFF; V: TRBV20-1; J: TRBJ1-1; size: .; D: TRBD1
DNA: TGTGCCAGCAGCTTAGATCCCCGACTAGCGGGACGTGGAAACAATGAGCAGTTCTTC; CDR3: CASSLDPRLAGRGNNEQFF; V: TRBV11-2; J: TRBJ2-1; size: .; D: TRBD2
DNA: TGCAGCGTCGGAGGGCCACCCAACTATGGCTACACCTTC; CDR3: CSVGGPPNYGYTF; V: TRBV29-1; J: TRBJ1-2; size: .; D: .
DNA: TGTGCCAGCAGCTTAGCAGCTAACACTGAAGCTTTCTTT; CDR3: CASSLAANTEAFF; V: TRBV7-9; J: TRBJ1-1; size: .; D: .
DNA: TGTGCCAGCAGCTCCTCCGGGACAGGGGGCCCTAGGGGAAACACCATATATTTT; CDR3: CASSSSGTGGPRGNTIYF; V: TRBV13; J: TRBJ1-3; size: .; D: TRBD1